This T cell receptor beta chain was sequenced for a study of identifying expanded T cells in peripheral blood. The study, taken as a whole, reports: Technical replicates showed about 1.2 changed clones; two weeks around 15; four weeks 19. Across healthy donors, higher total template counts meant significantly greater approximately two-week count variance.

Of note for this clone: As yet, its antigen is unknown.

CDR3 length equals 13 residues. Trimming took off 4 bases at V and 0 bases at J, with 8 bases between the two ends. Germline assignment: CDR1 SGHRS and CDR2 YFSETQ. The table came from immunoSEQ multiplex PCR; TCRdb's copy has only in-frame clones and leaves some out. The sample lists tens of thousands of clones; 80% to 85% were seen once. The gene calls are TRBV5-1 and TRBJ2-7, with a tentative D call TRBD1 (5 bases). This sequence originates from a person between 18 and 69 years old in good health. Sequencing used blood. The CDR3: CASSRTTSYEQYF. The DNA for the CDR3 is TGCGCCAGCAGCCGGACAACCTCCTACGAGCAGTACTTC.